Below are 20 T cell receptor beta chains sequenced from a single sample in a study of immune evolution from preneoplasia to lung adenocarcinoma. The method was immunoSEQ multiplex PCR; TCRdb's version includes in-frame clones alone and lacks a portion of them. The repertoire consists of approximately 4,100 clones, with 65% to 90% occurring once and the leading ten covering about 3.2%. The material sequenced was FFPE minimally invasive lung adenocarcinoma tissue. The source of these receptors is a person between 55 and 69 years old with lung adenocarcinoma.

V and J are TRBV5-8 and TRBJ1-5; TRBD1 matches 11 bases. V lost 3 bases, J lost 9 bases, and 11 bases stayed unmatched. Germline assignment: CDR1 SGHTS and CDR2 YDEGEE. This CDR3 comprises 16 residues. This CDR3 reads CASSSLGQGARAPQHF. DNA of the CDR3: TGTGCCAGCAGCTCGCTTGGACAGGGGGCGAGGGCGCCCCAGCATTTT.

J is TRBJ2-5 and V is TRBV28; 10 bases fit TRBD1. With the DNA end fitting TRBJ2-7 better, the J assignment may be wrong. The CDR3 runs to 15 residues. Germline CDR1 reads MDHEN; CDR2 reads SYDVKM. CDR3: CASSTLGTGVYEQYF. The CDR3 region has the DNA TGTGCCAGCAGCACCCTCGGGACAGGGGTTTACGAGCAGTACTTC.

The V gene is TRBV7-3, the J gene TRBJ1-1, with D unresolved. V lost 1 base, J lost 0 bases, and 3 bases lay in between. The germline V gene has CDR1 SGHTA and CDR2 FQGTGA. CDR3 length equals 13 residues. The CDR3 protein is CASSLSMNTEAFF. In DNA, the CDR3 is TGTGCCAGCAGCTTAAGTATGAACACTGAAGCTTTCTTT. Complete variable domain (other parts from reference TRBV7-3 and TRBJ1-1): GAGVSQTPSNKVTEKGKYVELRCDPISGHTALYWYRQSLGQGPEFLIYFQGTGAADDSGLPNDRFFAVRPEGSVSTLKIQRTERGDSAVYLCASSLSMNTEAFFGQGTRLTVV.

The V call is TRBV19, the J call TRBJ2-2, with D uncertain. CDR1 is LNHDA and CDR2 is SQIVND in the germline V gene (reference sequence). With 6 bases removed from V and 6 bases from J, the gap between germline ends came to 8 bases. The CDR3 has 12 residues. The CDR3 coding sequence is TGTGCCAGTAGATCCCTTTCCGGGGAGCTGTTTTTT. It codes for CASRSLSGELFF.

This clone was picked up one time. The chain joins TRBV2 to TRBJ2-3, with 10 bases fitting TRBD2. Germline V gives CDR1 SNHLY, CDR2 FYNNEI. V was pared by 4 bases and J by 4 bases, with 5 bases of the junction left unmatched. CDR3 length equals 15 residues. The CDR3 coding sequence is TGTGCCAGCAGTGCTAGCGGGGGTTGGCCAGATACGCAGTATTTT. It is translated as CASSASGGWPDTQYF. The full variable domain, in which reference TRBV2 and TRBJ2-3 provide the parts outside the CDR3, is EPEVTQTPSHQVTQMGQEVILRCVPISNHLYFYWYRQILGQKVEFLVSFYNNEISEKSEIFDDQFSVERPDGSNFTLKIRSTKLEDSAMYFCASSASGGWPDTQYFGPGTRLTVL.

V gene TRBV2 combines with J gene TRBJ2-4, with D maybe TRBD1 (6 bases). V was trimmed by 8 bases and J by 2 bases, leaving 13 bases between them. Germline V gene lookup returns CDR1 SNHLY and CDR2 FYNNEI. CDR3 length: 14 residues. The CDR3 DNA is TGTGCCAGCGGGCCGGGACAATCCAAAAACATTCAGTACTTC. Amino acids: CASGPGQSKNIQYF.

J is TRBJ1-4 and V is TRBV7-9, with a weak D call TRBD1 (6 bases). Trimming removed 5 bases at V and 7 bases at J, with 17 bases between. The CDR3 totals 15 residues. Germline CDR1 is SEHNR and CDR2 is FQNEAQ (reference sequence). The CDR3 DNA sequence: TGTGCCAGCAGCACTACCAGGGGAGGAGTTGAAAAACTGTTTTTT. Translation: CASSTTRGGVEKLFF.

CDR3: CAWRGKGQGNQPQHF. DNA for the CDR3: TGTGCCTGGAGGGGGAAGGGACAGGGCAATCAGCCCCAGCATTTT. This chain links TRBV30 with TRBJ1-5, with 8 nucleotides matching TRBD1. Germline CDR1 GTSNPN, CDR2 SVGIG (reference sequence). The CDR3 extends over 15 amino acids. Trimming removed 3 bases from V and 2 bases from J; junction bases left unmatched: 6.

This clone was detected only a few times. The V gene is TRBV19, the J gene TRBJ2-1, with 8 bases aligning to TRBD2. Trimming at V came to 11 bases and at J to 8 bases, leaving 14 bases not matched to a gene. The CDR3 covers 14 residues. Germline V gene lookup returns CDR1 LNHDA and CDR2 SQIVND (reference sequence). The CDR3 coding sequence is TGTGCCTCTCAAGGGGACCTCGGGGGGGATGAGCAGTTCTTC. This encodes CASQGDLGGDEQFF.

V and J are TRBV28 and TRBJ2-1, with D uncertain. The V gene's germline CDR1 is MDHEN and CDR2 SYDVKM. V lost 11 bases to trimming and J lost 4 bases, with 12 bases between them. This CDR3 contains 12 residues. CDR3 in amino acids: CASGGSYNEQFF. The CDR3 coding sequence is TGTGCCTCGGGTGGGTCATACAATGAGCAGTTCTTC.

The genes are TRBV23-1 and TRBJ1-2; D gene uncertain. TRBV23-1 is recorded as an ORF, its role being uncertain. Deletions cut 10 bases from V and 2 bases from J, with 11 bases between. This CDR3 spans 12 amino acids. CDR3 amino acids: CAIPGRNYGYTF. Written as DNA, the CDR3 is TGCGCCATCCCCGGACGGAACTATGGCTACACCTTC.

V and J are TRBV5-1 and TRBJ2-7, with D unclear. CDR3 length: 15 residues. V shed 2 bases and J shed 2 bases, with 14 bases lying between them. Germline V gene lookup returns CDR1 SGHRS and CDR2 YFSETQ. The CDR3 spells CASSFHDKTPYEQYF. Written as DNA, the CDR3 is TGCGCCAGCAGCTTTCATGACAAGACTCCCTACGAGCAGTACTTC. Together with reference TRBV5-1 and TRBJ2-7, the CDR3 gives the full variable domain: KAGVTQTPRYLIKTRGQQVTLSCSPISGHRSVSWYQQTPGQGLQFLFEYFSETQRNKGNFPGRFSGRQFSNSRSEMNVSTLELGDSALYLCASSFHDKTPYEQYFGPGTRLTVT.

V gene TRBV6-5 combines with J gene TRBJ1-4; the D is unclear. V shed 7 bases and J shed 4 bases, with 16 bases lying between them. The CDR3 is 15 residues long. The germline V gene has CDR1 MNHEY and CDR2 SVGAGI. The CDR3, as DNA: TGTGCCAGCACCGAGGGAGGTGGAAATAATGAAAAACTGTTTTTT. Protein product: CASTEGGGNNEKLFF.

CDR3 in amino acids: CASSNQGAVQPQHF. The CDR3 bases are TGTGCCAGCAGTAACCAGGGGGCGGTTCAGCCCCAGCATTTT. V usage is TRBV2 and J usage is TRBJ1-5; 8 nucleotides align to TRBD1. J gave up 6 bases and V 5 bases, and 6 bases lay outside the gene matches. This CDR3 contains 14 residues. Per germline, CDR1 SNHLY and CDR2 FYNNEI.

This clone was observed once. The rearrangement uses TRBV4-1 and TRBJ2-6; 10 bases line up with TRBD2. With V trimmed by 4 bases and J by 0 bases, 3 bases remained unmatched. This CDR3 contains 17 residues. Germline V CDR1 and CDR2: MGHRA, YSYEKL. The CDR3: CASSPGTSVSGANVLTF. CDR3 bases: TGCGCCAGCAGCCCCGGGACTAGCGTCTCTGGGGCCAACGTCCTGACTTTC.

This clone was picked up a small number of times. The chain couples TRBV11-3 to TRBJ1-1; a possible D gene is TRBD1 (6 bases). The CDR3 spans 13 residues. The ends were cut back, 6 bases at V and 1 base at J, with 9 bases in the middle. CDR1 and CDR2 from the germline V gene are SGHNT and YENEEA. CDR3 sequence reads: CASRPRGNTEAFF. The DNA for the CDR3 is TGTGCCAGCAGACCCAGGGGGAACACTGAAGCTTTCTTT.

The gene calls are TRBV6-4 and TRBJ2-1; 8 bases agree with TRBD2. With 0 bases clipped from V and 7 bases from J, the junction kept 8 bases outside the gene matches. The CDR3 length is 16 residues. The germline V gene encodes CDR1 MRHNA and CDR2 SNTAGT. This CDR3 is CASSDSAGGGKNEQFF. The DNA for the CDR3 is TGTGCCAGCAGTGACTCAGCGGGCGGGGGGAAGAATGAGCAGTTCTTC.

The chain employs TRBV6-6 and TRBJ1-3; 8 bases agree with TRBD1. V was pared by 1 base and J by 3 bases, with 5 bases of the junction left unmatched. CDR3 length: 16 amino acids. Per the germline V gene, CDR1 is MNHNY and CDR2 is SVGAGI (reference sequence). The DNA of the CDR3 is TGTGCCAGCAGTTACTTTCGGACAGGGTATGGAAACACCATATATTTT. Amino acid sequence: CASSYFRTGYGNTIYF.

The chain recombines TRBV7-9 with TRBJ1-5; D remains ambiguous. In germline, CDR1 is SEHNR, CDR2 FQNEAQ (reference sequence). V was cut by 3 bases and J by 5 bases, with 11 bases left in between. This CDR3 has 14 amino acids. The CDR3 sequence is CASSFGRVDQPQHF. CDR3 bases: TGTGCCAGCAGCTTCGGGAGGGTGGATCAGCCCCAGCATTTT.

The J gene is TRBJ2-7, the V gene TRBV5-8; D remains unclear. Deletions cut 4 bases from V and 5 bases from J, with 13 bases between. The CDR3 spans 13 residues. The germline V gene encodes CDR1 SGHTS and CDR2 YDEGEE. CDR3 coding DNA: TGTGCCAGCAGCCTCGTATCTTCGCACGAGCAGTACTTC. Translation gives CASSLVSSHEQYF.